This TCR beta chain emerged from a study of cytomegalovirus exposure and HLA in healthy donors. This clone was seen only once. The germline CDR1 and CDR2 sequences are MNHEY and SMNVEV (reference sequence). The CDR3 is made up of 15 amino acids. V was cut by 6 bases and J by 0 bases, with 13 bases left in between. The PCR had 60 Vbeta and 13 Jbeta primers. The protocol was immunoSEQ multiplex PCR, while the TCRdb copy is restricted to in-frame clones and leaves out a portion. The sample shows some 180,000 clones, just over 75% of them seen only once. The source of this sequence is a young man in good health and CMV-seronegative. The chain uses TRBV27 and TRBJ2-3; weak D call: TRBD2 (5 bases). Sequencing input: PBMCs. For the CDR3, the DNA is TGTGCCAGCAGACTGAGACTACAAAGCACAGATACGCAGTATTTT. This codes for CASRLRLQSTDTQYF.